The sequence of this T cell receptor beta chain was determined in a study of blood T cell repertoires in COVID-19. Study in general: The origin of the acute and convalescent COVID-19 samples was the United States, Italy and Spain. PBMCs, B-cell-depleted T cells, or T cells were the source of the cDNA or gDNA that made up the material.

This CDR3 comprises 14 residues. V lost 4 bases and J 0 bases, leaving 7 bases between the germline ends. Germline V gives CDR1 MGHDK, CDR2 SYGVNS. Per the original data handling: Amplified reference gene primers provided the basis for estimating nucleated cell counts. The repertoire was sequenced with immunoSEQ multiplex PCR; TCRdb's copy has only in-frame clones and lacks some. V and J calls and clone size are those listed in that table; D and trimming were worked out from the DNA. The top ten hold around 4.5% of the sample, which has 100,000 to 140,000 clones, around 80% seen once. This clonotype was sampled from a man between 70 and 80 years old with acute or convalescent COVID-19. Sequenced material: peripheral blood. The genes are TRBV25-1 and TRBJ1-3; the D is unclear. This CDR3 is CASSAMSSGNTIYF. The CDR3 bases are TGTGCCAGCAGTGCAATGAGCTCTGGAAACACCATATATTTT.